Listed below are T cell receptor beta chains from one sample, sequenced in a study of blood T cell repertoires in COVID-19. Some clones are missing from TCRdb's copy, which holds only in-frame ones; the method was immunoSEQ multiplex PCR. The top ten clones hold approximately 14% of a sample with about 180,000 clones, approximately 80% of them seen once. The source material was PBMCs or T cells enriched from blood (not recorded which). The receptors here all came from a man aged 55 to 69 who had been exposed to COVID-19. Both conserved end residues are part of each CDR3. A D gene is named only where the DNA matches it firmly. The size field is filled for only some rows; it gives once, few, many or a size class.

j_call clone_size d_call v_call cdr3_nt cdr3_aa
TRBJ2-3 few NA TRBV7-9 TGTGCCAGCAGCTTAGATCAAGATACGCAGTATTTT CASSLDQDTQYF
TRBJ1-2 NA TRBD1 TRBV19 TGTGCCAGTAGTGAGACAGGGGGCAGATATGGCTACACCTTC CASSETGGRYGYTF
TRBJ1-2 NA TRBD1 TRBV6-5 TGTGCCAGCAGTTACTTCCGGGACAGGGGGTCTGGCTACACCTTC CASSYFRDRGSGYTF
TRBJ2-1 NA NA TRBV5-1 TGCGCCAGCAGGGGGGCTAGCGGTAGCTCCTACAATGAGCAGTTCTTC CASRGASGSSYNEQFF
TRBJ2-1 few TRBD2 TRBV19 TGTGCCAGTAGTACGAGGACTAGCGGGAGGGTCAATGAGCAGTTCTTC CASSTRTSGRVNEQFF
TRBJ1-5 NA TRBD1 TRBV5-8 TGTGCCAGCAGCTCCCTTACAGGGGGGAGGCTCAATCAGCCCCAGCATTTT CASSSLTGGRLNQPQHF
TRBJ1-1 NA NA TRBV25-1 TGTGCCAGCGAATCCCGGTGGGGCCAGAACACTGAAGCTTTCTTT CASESRWGQNTEAFF
TRBJ2-1 once NA TRBV7-3 TGTGCCAGCAGCTTAAACGGTGTGGGAGGAATAGGGGATGAGCAGTTCTTC CASSLNGVGGIGDEQFF
TRBJ2-7 NA TRBD2 TRBV7-9 TGTGCCAGCAGCAATCCGGGACTAATTTCAGGGCAGTACTTC CASSNPGLISGQYF
TRBJ2-1 NA NA TRBV5-1 TGCGCCAGCAGCTTGGTAATCGGAGATAGCTCCTACAATGAGCAGTTCTTC CASSLVIGDSSYNEQFF
TRBJ2-7 NA TRBD2 TRBV10-3 TGTGCCATCCGTTCTAGCGGGAACTCCTACGAGCAGTACTTC CAIRSSGNSYEQYF
TRBJ1-3 once TRBD1 TRBV27 TGTGCCAGCAGTGTCTCCGGGACAGGCAGCTCTGGAAACACCATATATTTT CASSVSGTGSSGNTIYF
TRBJ2-5 NA NA TRBV19 TGTGCCAGTAGTAACATCTTGGAGGAGACCCAGTACTTC CASSNILEETQYF
TRBJ1-2 NA TRBD1 TRBV7-2 TGTGCCAGCAGCCAAGACAGGGTTTCCTATGGCTACACCTTC CASSQDRVSYGYTF
TRBJ1-1 few TRBD1 TRBV19 TGTGCCAGTAGTGGAAAGACAGGGGTTAACACTGAAGCTTTCTTT CASSGKTGVNTEAFF
TRBJ2-5 NA NA TRBV11-2 TGTGCCAGCAGCCCCGAGGTCGGCCAAGAGACCCAGTACTTC CASSPEVGQETQYF
TRBJ2-7 NA TRBD2 TRBV7-9 TGTGCCAGCAGCTTTGGGACTAGCGGGAGCGCGTACTTC CASSFGTSGSAYF
TRBJ2-3 NA TRBD2 TRBV14 TGTGCCAGCAGCCAAGTTTACGGGAGGGTTGATACGCAGTATTTT CASSQVYGRVDTQYF
TRBJ2-3 NA NA TRBV5-5 TGTGCCAGCAGCTCCAGCGTGGTAGCGGTGGCCGCAGATACGCAGTATTTT CASSSSVVAVAADTQYF
TRBJ1-5 NA TRBD1 TRBV7-2 TGTGCCAGCAGCTTAGCCCAGGGGGCCCATCAGCCCCAGCATTTT CASSLAQGAHQPQHF
TRBJ1-1 NA NA TRBV20-1 TGCAGTGCTAGCGTCGACAGGGAAGCTTTCTTT CSASVDREAFF
TRBJ2-1 NA TRBD1 TRBV27 TGTGCCAGCAGTTGGGGACAGGGCAGTGAGCAGTTCTTC CASSWGQGSEQFF
TRBJ1-6 NA TRBD1 TRBV19 TGTGCCAGTAGTCCGAATCAGGGGGCGTCCTATAATTCACCCCTCCACTTT CASSPNQGASYNSPLHF
TRBJ2-1 NA TRBD1 TRBV5-5 TGTGCCAGCAGAACCGGGACAGGGGGGAGCAATGAGCAGTTCTTC CASRTGTGGSNEQFF
TRBJ2-2 NA TRBD2 TRBV2 TGTGCCAGCAGTTCTAGACTAGCGGGTCCCACCGGGGAGCTGTTTTTT CASSSRLAGPTGELFF
TRBJ2-1 few NA TRBV10-1 TGCGCCAGCAGTGAGGGGGGCTTAGGGATGTACAATGAGCAGTTCTTC CASSEGGLGMYNEQFF
TRBJ2-7 NA NA TRBV13 TGTGCCAGCAGCTTCAAGACAGACTCCTACGAGCAGTACTTC CASSFKTDSYEQYF
TRBJ2-5 few NA TRBV19 TGTGCCAGTAGAGAGGGCTACCGAGAGACCCAGTACTTC CASREGYRETQYF
TRBJ1-1 once NA TRBV29-1 TGCAGCGCTACCCACCCGGGGACTGAAGCTTTCTTT CSATHPGTEAFF
TRBJ2-2 NA TRBD1 TRBV5-4 TGTGCCAGCAGCTTGGTGACAGGGGAGGCCGGGGAGCTGTTTTTT CASSLVTGEAGELFF
TRBJ2-2 NA NA TRBV19 TGTGCCAGTAATCAGTATGGGCAGCAGAACGGGGAGCTGTTTTTT CASNQYGQQNGELFF
TRBJ1-3 NA TRBD1 TRBV19 TGTGCCAGTACCCCACTCACCGGACAGGGGGCTGACACCATATATTTT CASTPLTGQGADTIYF
TRBJ2-1 NA NA TRBV6-5 TGTGCCAGCAGTTCCAGGGTTTTTACAAATGAGCAGTTCTTC CASSSRVFTNEQFF
TRBJ2-1 NA TRBD2 TRBV7-6 TGTGCCAGCAGCTTAGTCCCGACTAGCTCCCATGAGCAGTTCTTC CASSLVPTSSHEQFF
TRBJ2-7 NA TRBD1 TRBV7-8 TGTGCCAGCAGCTCCAGGACAGGTTACTCCTACGAGCAGTACTTC CASSSRTGYSYEQYF